This TCR beta chain was sequenced in a study of cytomegalovirus exposure and HLA in healthy donors. Study-level information: The approximately 120 validation repertoires used the same platform as the roughly 620 first-cohort repertoires, a later analysis reported. Study-wide results and caveats: It was 160 or so TCR beta chains that were listed as cytomegalovirus-associated. Many donors shared some public TCRs, even though most TCR sequences were rare.

In the case of this clone: Its target is not known.

Sequencing used immunoSEQ multiplex PCR; TCRdb keeps in-frame clones, though not all of them. The sample has about 110,000 clones; under 85% are singletons. Donors came from a validation cohort of over a hundred subjects, distinct from the first 666-subject cohort. V dropped 6 bases and J dropped 5; count of bases not matched to a gene: 5. Germline CDR1 reads MNHNY; CDR2 reads SVGAGI (reference sequence). This CDR3 has 13 amino acids. The chain recombines TRBV6-6 with TRBJ2-3; 7 nucleotides line up with TRBD1. This clonotype was obtained from a woman between 18 and 30 years old in good health and CMV-seronegative. Sample: PBMCs. The CDR3 loop is CASSRDREDTQYF. The CDR3 nucleotides read TGTGCCAGCAGCCGCGACAGGGAAGATACGCAGTATTTT.